The present T cell receptor (beta chain) was sequenced within a study of T cell responses to AZD1222 COVID-19 vaccine. The assay was immunoSEQ multiplex PCR, and TCRdb's table has in-frame clones only and misses some. The sample contains some 150,000 clones, around 94% of which appear only once. J gave up 4 bases and V 3 bases, and 4 bases lay outside the gene matches. There are 15 residues in the CDR3. Germline CDR1 is SNHLY and CDR2 is FYNNEI. Worth noting for this clone: Its antigen is currently unknown.

General observations from the study: Among spike-specific TCRs, nearly half reportedly target unmutated variant regions.

This sample comprised peripheral blood, obtained on day 0 of AZD1222 vaccination. The chain combines TRBV2 with TRBJ2-1, with TRBD2 identical over 9 bases. The clonotype was recovered from an adult in good health. The CDR3 region is CASSDRRGGYNEQFF. In DNA, the CDR3 is TGTGCCAGCAGTGATAGGCGGGGGGGTTACAATGAGCAGTTCTTC.